The 25 T cell receptor beta chains given below trace back to one sample, sequenced in a study of response to subunit inactivated influenza vaccine. TCRdb passed the RT-PCR reads through MiXCR, listing each CDR3 protein once. The repertoire has over 800,000 distinct CDR3 sequences, around 20% of them found once; the top ten carry roughly a tenth. This specimen consisted of PBMCs from blood, obtained roughly 5 days after vaccination. The receptors come from a man aged 50-59 years who received an inactivated influenza vaccine.

The rearrangement joins TRBV27 to TRBJ2-1, with TRBD2 matching 10 bases. Germline lookup yields CDR1 MNHEY and CDR2 SMNVEV (reference sequence). The CDR3 loop spans 16 amino acids. Losses at the gene ends were 5 bases for V and 6 bases for J; bases not matched to a gene: 10. Here the CDR3 reads CASSPSTSGLPNEQFF. The CDR3 bases are TGTGCCAGCAGTCCATCGACTAGCGGGTTGCCCAATGAGCAGTTCTTC.

The CDR3 loop reads CASSLIRDEQFF. The CDR3 nucleotides read TGTGCCAGCAGCTTAATCCGGGATGAGCAGTTCTTC. The rearrangement links TRBV7-9 to TRBJ2-1; D unresolved. The V end lost 2 bases, the J end lost 8 bases, and 7 bases lay between the germline ends. The CDR3 sequence is 12 residues long. Germline V gene data show CDR1 as SEHNR and CDR2 as FQNEAQ (reference sequence).

This clonotype was recorded a few times. V gene TRBV30 combines with J gene TRBJ2-1; D uncertain. CDR3 length: 13 residues. The ends were cut back, 0 bases at V and 9 bases at J, with 12 bases in the middle. Germline CDR1 is GTSNPN and CDR2 is SVGIG (reference sequence). The CDR3 DNA reads TGTGCCTGGAGTGTGGTTGGGATTGGTGAGCAGTTCTTC. This codes for CAWSVVGIGEQFF.

J is TRBJ2-7 and V is TRBV12-3 or TRBV12-4; D not certain. The CDR3 length is 12 residues. V shed 7 bases and J shed 6 bases, with 13 bases lying between them. The CDR3 DNA follows: TGTGCCAGCACCTCCAATCCCTCCGAGCAGTACTTC. It translates to CASTSNPSEQYF.

V and J are TRBV10-3 and TRBJ2-7; no reliable D call. The ends were cut back, 0 bases at V and 5 bases at J, with 2 bases in the middle. Germline-derived CDR1 and CDR2 are ENHRY and SYGVKD. The CDR3 extends over 11 amino acids. CDR3 DNA sequence: TGTGCCATCAGTGAGTCGAACGAGCAGTACTTC. Translated, it gives CAISESNEQYF.

The CDR3 loop reads CSARYDGNYEQYF. The CDR3 DNA reads TGCAGTGCTAGGTACGACGGTAACTACGAGCAGTACTTC. The rearrangement links TRBV20-1 to TRBJ2-7, with D unclear. CDR1 is DFQATT and CDR2 is SNEGSKA in the germline V gene (reference sequence). Trimming took off 3 bases at V and 3 bases at J, with 12 bases between the two ends. This CDR3 spans 13 amino acids.

At least ten counts were recorded for this clonotype. V and J are TRBV29-1 and TRBJ2-5; D perhaps matches TRBD2 (6 bases). The CDR3 contains 11 residues. Trimming shortened V by 2 bases and J by 12 bases, and 13 bases separated the two germline ends. Germline V gives CDR1 SQVTM, CDR2 ANQGSEA. CDR3 nucleotide sequence: TGCAGCGTTGAAATGGGGGGACCGAAGTACTTC. Encoded protein: CSVEMGGPKYF. The full variable domain, rest sourced from reference TRBV29-1 and TRBJ2-5, is SAVISQKPSRDICQRGTSLTIQCQVDSQVTMMFWYRQQPGQSLTLIATANQGSEATYESGFVIDKFPISRPNLTFSTLTVSNMSPEDSSIYLCSVEMGGPKYFGPGTRLLVL.

This clonotype was counted at least ten times. The V and J genes are TRBV7-3 and TRBJ2-2; 12 bases match TRBD2. There are 15 residues in the CDR3. Looked up from germline, CDR1 is SGHTA and CDR2 is FQGTGA. The trim removed 5 bases at V and 7 bases at J, leaving 5 bases unmatched. Here the CDR3 reads CASSTGLAGNGELFF. The CDR3 nucleotides read TGTGCCAGCAGCACTGGACTAGCGGGGAACGGGGAGCTGTTTTTT.

This clonotype was counted between two and nine times. V is TRBV6-2 or TRBV6-3 and J is TRBJ2-1; 8 positions agree with TRBD2. V was pared by 7 bases and J by 4 bases, with 6 bases of the junction left unmatched. Germline CDR1 and CDR2: MNHEY and SVGEGT. CDR3 length: 14 residues. The CDR3 here is CASNRGGGYNEQFF. DNA for the CDR3: TGTGCCAGCAACCGGGGGGGCGGTTACAATGAGCAGTTCTTC.

This clonotype was seen more than once but under ten times. The chain has TRBV7-9 and TRBJ1-4; D is uncertain. Per germline, CDR1 SEHNR and CDR2 FQNEAQ (reference sequence). This CDR3 contains 16 residues. Trimming pared 3 bases from V and 10 bases from J, leaving 21 bases between. The CDR3 bases are TGTGCCAGCAGCTTCATAAAATCAGGAGCGGTGCCAAAACTGTTTTTT. Translation: CASSFIKSGAVPKLFF.

This chain connects TRBV7-2 to TRBJ2-1, with D maybe TRBD2 (6 bases). The germline V gene encodes CDR1 SGHTA and CDR2 FQGNSA. The ends were cut back, 0 bases at V and 12 bases at J, with 12 bases in the middle. The CDR3 consists of 13 residues. CDR3 region: CASSLAGVGGQFF. CDR3 sequence (DNA): TGTGCCAGCAGCTTAGCAGGGGTGGGAGGGCAGTTCTTC.

The chain is built from TRBV7-2 and TRBJ2-7, with D possibly TRBD1 on 5 matching bases. CDR1 and CDR2 (germline): SGHTA, FQGNSA. Trimming pared 5 bases from V and 0 bases from J, leaving 14 bases between. The CDR3 sequence is 15 residues long. The CDR3 bases are TGTGCCAGCAGCCCTTTAGGGGTACACTCCTACGAGCAGTACTTC. It codes for CASSPLGVHSYEQYF.

The chain recombines TRBV5-1 with TRBJ2-1; 14 bases fit TRBD2. Per the germline V gene, CDR1 is SGHRS and CDR2 is YFSETQ. V was pared by 5 bases and J by 9 bases, with 7 bases of the junction left unmatched. This CDR3 contains 15 residues. As DNA, the CDR3 is TGCGCCAGCAGAGGGACTAGCGGGAGTACCCTTGAGCAGTTCTTC. Its translation is CASRGTSGSTLEQFF.

The chain employs TRBV10-3 and TRBJ2-7; 11 bases agree with TRBD2. CDR1 is ENHRY and CDR2 is SYGVKD in the germline V gene. This CDR3 is built from 11 residues. With 8 bases clipped from V and 12 bases from J, the junction kept 6 bases outside the gene matches. The CDR3 region is CAIRLAGLWYF. The CDR3, as DNA: TGTGCCATCCGACTAGCGGGACTGTGGTACTTC.

The chain uses TRBV29-1 and TRBJ2-2; a possible D gene is TRBD1 (6 bases). Deletions cut 4 bases from V and 6 bases from J, with 21 bases between. This CDR3 has 16 residues. Germline assignment: CDR1 SQVTM and CDR2 ANQGSEA. The CDR3 DNA reads TGCAGCGTTGTGGTGGAGAACAGGGCAGCCGCCGGGGAGCTGTTTTTT. As protein: CSVVVENRAAAGELFF.

V gene TRBV20-1 combines with J gene TRBJ2-1; TRBD2 matches 7 bases. The V gene end was trimmed by 0 bases and the J gene end by 9 bases; junction bases not matched to a gene: 14. Germline V gene sequence: CDR1 DFQATT, CDR2 SNEGSKA (reference sequence). This CDR3 spans 16 amino acids. CDR3 DNA: TGCAGTGCTAGAGATGAGCGGGACGGGTATTCGGCTGAGCAGTTCTTC. Translation gives CSARDERDGYSAEQFF.

The table lists this clonotype with a few counts. The chain links TRBV20-1 to TRBJ2-1, with D possibly being TRBD1 (6 bases). The CDR3 covers 14 residues. The germline V and J ends were trimmed by 3 bases and 2 bases, with 11 bases remaining between them. The V gene's germline CDR1 is DFQATT and CDR2 SNEGSKA (reference sequence). The CDR3 spells CSARFGTTYNEQFF. CDR3 nucleotides: TGCAGTGCTAGGTTCGGGACAACCTACAATGAGCAGTTCTTC.

V usage is TRBV2 and J usage is TRBJ2-5; no definite D call. CDR1 SNHLY and CDR2 FYNNEI come from the germline V gene. The CDR3 has 11 residues. With 10 bases removed from V and 4 bases from J, the gap between germline ends came to 10 bases. CDR3 DNA: TGTGCCACCAGATTACGAGAGACCCAGTACTTC. Protein product: CATRLRETQYF.

J is TRBJ2-2 and V is TRBV5-5, with D maybe TRBD2 (6 bases). This CDR3 contains 16 residues. Trimming pared 4 bases from V and 0 bases from J, leaving 13 bases between. Per the germline V gene, CDR1 is SGHKS and CDR2 is YYEKEE (reference sequence). The DNA of the CDR3 is TGTGCCAGCAGCCCCTCGGCTAGCGCGAACACCGGGGAGCTGTTTTTT. Translation gives CASSPSASANTGELFF. Complete variable domain (other parts from reference TRBV5-5 and TRBJ2-2): DAGVTQSPTHLIKTRGQQVTLRCSPISGHKSVSWYQQVLGQGPQFIFQYYEKEERGRGNFPDRFSARQFPNYSSELNVNALLLGDSALYLCASSPSASANTGELFFGEGSRLTVL.

In this sample, this clonotype turned up many times. The J gene is TRBJ1-6, the V gene TRBV5-5, with D perhaps TRBD1 (5 bases). The CDR3 is 16 residues long. Trimming took 5 bases from V and 5 from J, leaving 17 bases between them. Germline CDR1 reads SGHKS; CDR2 reads YYEKEE (reference sequence). The CDR3 reads CASRWGGGRNNSPLHF. The CDR3 coding sequence is TGTGCCAGCAGGTGGGGCGGGGGACGGAATAATTCACCCCTCCACTTT.

This clonotype has only a few counts. V and J are TRBV7-8 and TRBJ1-6; 7 nucleotides align to TRBD1. The trim removed 4 bases at V and 7 bases at J, leaving 7 bases unmatched. CDR1 SGHVS and CDR2 FQNEAQ come from the germline V gene. This CDR3 region has 15 residues. CDR3 amino acids: CASSSETGYNSPLHF. DNA of the CDR3: TGTGCCAGCAGCTCGGAGACAGGGTACAATTCACCCCTCCACTTT.

The chain uses TRBV12-3 or TRBV12-4 and TRBJ2-4; TRBD2 aligns across 8 bases. V was pared by 5 bases and J by 6 bases, with 9 bases of the junction left unmatched. The CDR3 sequence is 15 residues long. CDR3 protein: CASSGLLAGGNIQYF. The CDR3 nucleotides are TGTGCCAGCAGTGGGTTGCTAGCGGGCGGAAACATTCAGTACTTC.

This clonotype came up many times. The chain couples TRBV7-3 to TRBJ1-6; TRBD1 agrees at 8 bases. V shed 5 bases, J shed 14 bases, and the junction held 8 bases outside the gene matches. Germline V lookup: CDR1 SGHTA, CDR2 FQGTGA. The CDR3 is 13 amino acids. CDR3 in amino acids: CASSVDRVGALHF. The CDR3 DNA reads as TGTGCCAGCAGCGTGGACAGGGTTGGGGCCCTCCACTTT.

This clonotype was counted between two and nine times. V is TRBV28 and J is TRBJ1-5; 10 bases match TRBD1. V was pared by 5 bases and J by 4 bases, with 5 bases of the junction left unmatched. The CDR3 consists of 15 residues. Germline loops: CDR1 MDHEN, CDR2 SYDVKM. The CDR3: CASSRPGQGNQPQHF. The CDR3 nucleotides are TGTGCCAGCAGTCGCCCGGGACAGGGGAATCAGCCCCAGCATTTT.

The gene calls are TRBV29-1 and TRBJ1-1, with D perhaps matching TRBD1 (5 bases). V was shortened by 8 bases and J by 1 base, with 14 bases between the two germline ends. Germline CDR1 SQVTM, CDR2 ANQGSEA. The CDR3 contains 13 residues. CDR3 protein: CSTTWGENTEAFF. The CDR3 DNA is TGCAGCACCACCTGGGGGGAGAACACTGAAGCTTTCTTT.